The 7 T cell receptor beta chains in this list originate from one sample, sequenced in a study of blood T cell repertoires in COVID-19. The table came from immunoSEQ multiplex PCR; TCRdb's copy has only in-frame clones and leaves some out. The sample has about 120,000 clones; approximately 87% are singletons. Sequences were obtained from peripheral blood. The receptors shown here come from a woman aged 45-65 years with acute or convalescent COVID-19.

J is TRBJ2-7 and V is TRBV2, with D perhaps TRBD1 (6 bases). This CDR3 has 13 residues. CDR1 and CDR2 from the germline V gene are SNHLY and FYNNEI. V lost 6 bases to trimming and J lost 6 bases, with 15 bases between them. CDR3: CASSAGTLIEQYF. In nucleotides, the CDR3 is TGTGCCAGCAGCGCCGGGACACTCATCGAGCAGTACTTC.

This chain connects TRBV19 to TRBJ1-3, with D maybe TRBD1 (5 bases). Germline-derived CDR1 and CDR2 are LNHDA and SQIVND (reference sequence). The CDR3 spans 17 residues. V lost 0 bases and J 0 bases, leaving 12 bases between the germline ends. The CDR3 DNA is TGTGCCAGTAGTATAGATCCGGGGGGATACTCTGGAAACACCATATATTTT. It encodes CASSIDPGGYSGNTIYF.

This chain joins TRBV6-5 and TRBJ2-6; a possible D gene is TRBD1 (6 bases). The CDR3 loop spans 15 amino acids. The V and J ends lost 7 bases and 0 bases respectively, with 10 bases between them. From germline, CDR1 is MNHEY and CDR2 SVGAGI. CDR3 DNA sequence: TGTGCCAGCACTCAGGACAGCTCTGGGGCCAACGTCCTGACTTTC. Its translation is CASTQDSSGANVLTF.

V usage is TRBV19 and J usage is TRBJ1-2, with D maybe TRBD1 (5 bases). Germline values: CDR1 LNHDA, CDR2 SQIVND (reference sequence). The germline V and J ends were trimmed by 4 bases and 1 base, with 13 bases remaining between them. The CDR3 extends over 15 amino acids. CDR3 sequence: CASSTGDFINYGYTF. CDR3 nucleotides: TGTGCCAGTAGTACGGGGGACTTTATTAACTATGGCTACACCTTC.

Here the CDR3 reads CASSQDPGTEAFF. In DNA form, the CDR3 reads TGTGCCAGCAGCCAAGACCCCGGCACTGAAGCTTTCTTT. The chain links TRBV14 to TRBJ1-1, with unresolved D. Germline CDR1 SGHDN, CDR2 FVKESK. V lost 0 bases and J lost 4, with 6 bases in between. CDR3 length equals 13 residues.

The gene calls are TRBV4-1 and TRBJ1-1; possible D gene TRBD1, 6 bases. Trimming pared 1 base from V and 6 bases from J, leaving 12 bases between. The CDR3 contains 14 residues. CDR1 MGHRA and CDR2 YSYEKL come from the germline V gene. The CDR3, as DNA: TGCGCCAGCAGCCAAGCACAACAGGGTGCTGAAGCTTTCTTT. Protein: CASSQAQQGAEAFF.

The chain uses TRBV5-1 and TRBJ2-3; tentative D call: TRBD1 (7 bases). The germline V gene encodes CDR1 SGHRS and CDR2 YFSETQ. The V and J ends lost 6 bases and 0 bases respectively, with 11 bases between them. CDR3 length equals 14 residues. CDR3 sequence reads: CASTGGTSTDTQYF. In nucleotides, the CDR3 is TGCGCCAGCACAGGGGGGACTAGCACAGATACGCAGTATTTT.